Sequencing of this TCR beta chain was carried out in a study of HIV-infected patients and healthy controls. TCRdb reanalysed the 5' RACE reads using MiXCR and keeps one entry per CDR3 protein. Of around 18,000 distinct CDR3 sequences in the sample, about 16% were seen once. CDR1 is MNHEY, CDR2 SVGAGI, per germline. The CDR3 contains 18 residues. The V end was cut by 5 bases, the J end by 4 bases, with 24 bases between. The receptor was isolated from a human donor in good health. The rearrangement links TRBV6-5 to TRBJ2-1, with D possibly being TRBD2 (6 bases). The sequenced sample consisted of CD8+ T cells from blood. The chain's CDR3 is CASSPAGGASIIYNEQFF. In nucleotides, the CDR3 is TGTGCCAGCAGTCCCGCGGGCGGGGCATCGATTATTTACAATGAGCAGTTCTTC.